This T cell receptor (beta chain) was retrieved from a study of blood T cell repertoires in COVID-19. Study-level background: Material from acute and convalescent COVID-19 was sourced from the United States, Italy and Spain. The cDNA or gDNA used as material had been derived from T cells, B-cell-depleted T cells, or PBMCs.

This CDR3 has 11 amino acids. The germline V gene encodes CDR1 MNHEY and CDR2 SVGAGI. V lost 1 base and J lost 8, with 4 bases in between. In the authors' methods: Reference gene primer amplification yielded estimated nucleated cell counts. The repertoire was sequenced with immunoSEQ multiplex PCR; TCRdb's copy has only in-frame clones and lacks some. V, J and clone size reflect that table, while D and trimming were determined from the DNA. The repertoire holds about 160,000 clones, approximately 91% seen once, with about 2.5% in the top ten. The chain employs TRBV6-5 and TRBJ2-3; D call uncertain. This sequence originates from a man between 18 and 29 years old with acute or convalescent COVID-19. Sequencing was carried out using peripheral blood. Written as DNA, the CDR3 is TGTGCCAGCAGTTACTTCGGTACGCAGTATTTT. Residues: CASSYFGTQYF.